This is a list of T cell receptor beta chains from one sample in a study of OX40 agonist ivuxolimab in advanced cancers. TCRdb's copy holds only in-frame clones and misses some; the assay was immunoSEQ multiplex PCR. The profile shows 40,000 to 50,000 clones, about 87% of them singletons. This sample comprised CD4+ or CD8+ T cells sorted from blood, obtained in a trial of the OX40 agonist ivuxolimab. The source is an adult with an advanced solid tumor such as melanoma, head and neck, liver or kidney cancer. Both conserved end residues are part of each CDR3. D genes are given only for firm matches. Some rows mark clone size as missing; the rest say once, few, many or name a class of expanded clone.

V,length,size,D,J,CDR3,DNA
TRBV5-4,16,few,.,TRBJ2-2,CASSLAPGEYTGELFF,TGTGCCAGCAGCTTGGCCCCCGGGGAGTACACCGGGGAGCTGTTTTTT
TRBV28,14,.,.,TRBJ2-7,CASSFSGYSYEQYF,TGTGCCAGCAGTTTCTCGGGGTACTCCTACGAGCAGTACTTC
TRBV28,16,.,TRBD1,TRBJ1-2,CASSYAGRQGNYGYTF,TGTGCCAGCAGTTACGCCGGCAGACAGGGGAACTATGGCTACACCTTC
TRBV28,15,.,.,TRBJ1-1,CASSLGPGKNTEAFF,TGTGCCAGCAGTTTGGGCCCGGGGAAGAACACTGAAGCTTTCTTT
TRBV2,12,.,TRBD1,TRBJ2-7,CASRGQDYEQYF,TGTGCCAGCAGGGGACAGGACTACGAGCAGTACTTC
TRBV9,16,.,.,TRBJ2-1,CASSPPGGSSYNEQFF,TGTGCCAGCAGCCCCCCCGGCGGCTCCTCCTACAATGAGCAGTTCTTC
TRBV28,18,once,.,TRBJ1-5,CASSFPPLNGQRNQPQHF,TGTGCCAGCAGTTTCCCCCCCCTTAACGGACAACGCAATCAGCCCCAGCATTTT
TRBV7-6,15,.,.,TRBJ1-5,CASSLDPTGNQPQHF,TGTGCCAGCAGCTTAGACCCGACAGGAAATCAGCCCCAGCATTTT
TRBV2,13,.,.,TRBJ1-4,CASSTSTNEKLFF,TGTGCCAGCAGTACCTCAACTAATGAAAAACTGTTTTTT
TRBV5-4,16,.,TRBD2,TRBJ2-3,CASSPGLAVYADTQYF,TGTGCCAGCAGCCCCGGACTAGCGGTTTATGCAGATACGCAGTATTTT
TRBV5-6,15,.,.,TRBJ1-1,CASSIGQIRMSEAFF,TGTGCCAGCAGCATAGGACAGATCAGGATGTCTGAAGCTTTCTTT
TRBV10-3,13,.,.,TRBJ2-7,CAISENRVVEQYF,TGTGCCATCAGTGAAAACAGGGTTGTCGAGCAGTACTTC
TRBV6-1,15,once,.,TRBJ2-5,CASSEKGGPRQTQYF,TGTGCCAGCAGTGAAAAAGGGGGGCCGAGACAGACCCAGTACTTC
TRBV30,15,.,TRBD1,TRBJ1-6,CAWSVGQGNYSPLHF,TGTGCCTGGAGTGTAGGACAGGGGAATTATTCACCCCTCCACTTT
TRBV25-1,13,.,TRBD1,TRBJ2-2,CASSLTGEGELFF,TGTGCCAGCTCATTGACAGGGGAAGGGGAGCTGTTTTTT
TRBV6-5,13,.,.,TRBJ2-7,CASSQTGWSEQYF,TGTGCCAGCAGCCAAACCGGCTGGTCCGAGCAGTACTTC
TRBV7-2,17,.,TRBD2,TRBJ2-5,CASSLAMTSEFQETQYF,TGTGCCAGCAGCTTAGCGATGACTAGCGAATTCCAAGAGACCCAGTACTTC
TRBV27,15,.,.,TRBJ2-5,CASSLGGGIQETQYF,TGTGCCAGCAGTCTGGGTGGGGGAATCCAAGAGACCCAGTACTTC
TRBV4-3,16,.,.,TRBJ2-7,CASSQDGGDTAYEQYF,TGCGCCAGCAGCCAAGACGGTGGGGACACGGCCTACGAGCAGTACTTC
TRBV5-6,13,.,TRBD2,TRBJ2-7,CASSGGGSYEQYF,TGTGCCAGCAGCGGCGGGGGCTCCTACGAGCAGTACTTC
TRBV27,16,.,.,TRBJ1-2,CASSLRGGEVNYGYTF,TGTGCCAGCAGTTTAAGAGGGGGGGAGGTCAACTATGGCTACACCTTC
TRBV5-6,14,.,.,TRBJ2-7,CASSLGGVDDEQYF,TGTGCCAGCAGCTTGGGTGGGGTTGACGACGAGCAGTACTTC
TRBV7-9,12,.,.,TRBJ2-7,CASSLGAYEQYF,TGTGCCAGCAGCTTAGGGGCCTACGAGCAGTACTTC
TRBV4-3,19,once,.,TRBJ2-2,CASSQGPSLTGLNAGELFF,TGCGCCAGCAGCCAAGGCCCCTCCCTTACAGGGTTGAACGCCGGGGAGCTGTTTTTT
TRBV7-2,19,.,TRBD2,TRBJ2-3,CASSSPRTSGGPSTDTQYF,TGTGCCAGCAGCTCCCCTCGGACTAGCGGGGGTCCTAGCACAGATACGCAGTATTTT
TRBV21-1,10,once,.,TRBJ2-5,CASSPETQYF,TGTGCCAGCTCTCCAGAGACCCAGTACTTC
TRBV6-5,11,.,.,TRBJ1-4,CASSYSGKLFF,TGTGCCAGCAGTTACTCGGGAAAACTGTTTTTT
TRBV2,14,.,.,TRBJ1-5,CASSGQYSNQPQHF,TGTGCCAGCAGCGGACAGTATAGCAATCAGCCCCAGCATTTT
TRBV30,14,.,.,TRBJ2-7,CAWNSVFSSYEQYF,TGTGCCTGGAATAGCGTGTTCAGCTCCTACGAGCAGTACTTC
TRBV5-6,16,.,TRBD1,TRBJ2-7,CASRPPGQGGPYEQYF,TGTGCCAGCAGACCCCCGGGACAGGGGGGCCCCTACGAGCAGTACTTC
TRBV19,17,.,.,TRBJ2-6,CASSIPLPSSGANVLTF,TGTGCCAGTAGTATCCCGCTACCTAGCTCTGGGGCCAACGTCCTGACTTTC
TRBV5-6,15,.,.,TRBJ1-3,CASTVRESSGNTIYF,TGTGCCAGCACCGTGAGGGAGAGCTCTGGAAACACCATATATTTT
TRBV5-5,12,.,.,TRBJ2-7,CASGQGHYEQYF,TGTGCCTCGGGCCAGGGGCACTACGAGCAGTACTTC
TRBV18,13,.,.,TRBJ2-7,CASGPGREYEQYF,TGTGCCTCGGGTCCGGGGAGAGAATACGAGCAGTACTTC
TRBV6-4,12,.,.,TRBJ2-1,CASSDSGTEQFF,TGTGCCAGCAGTGACTCGGGGACAGAGCAGTTCTTC
TRBV7-9,15,.,.,TRBJ1-1,CASSMAWDTRAEAFF,TGTGCCAGCAGTATGGCTTGGGACACCCGAGCTGAAGCTTTCTTT
TRBV5-1,15,.,TRBD1,TRBJ2-7,CASSEGQGASYEQYF,TGCGCCAGCAGCGAGGGACAGGGGGCTTCCTACGAGCAGTACTTC
TRBV7-6,14,.,.,TRBJ2-1,CASSLVSGGDEQFF,TGTGCCAGCAGCTTAGTATCCGGGGGCGATGAGCAGTTCTTC
TRBV9,15,.,.,TRBJ1-2,CASSDGRGSNYGYTF,TGTGCCAGCAGCGACGGTAGAGGATCCAACTATGGCTACACCTTC
TRBV2,12,.,.,TRBJ2-3,CASEGGTDTQYF,TGTGCCAGCGAGGGGGGCACAGATACGCAGTATTTT
TRBV27,14,.,.,TRBJ2-7,CASSRGAPAHEQYF,TGTGCCAGCAGTCGGGGGGCTCCGGCCCACGAGCAGTACTTC
TRBV19,16,.,.,TRBJ1-5,CASSKWVGDSNQPQHF,TGTGCCAGTAGTAAGTGGGTGGGGGATAGCAATCAGCCCCAGCATTTT